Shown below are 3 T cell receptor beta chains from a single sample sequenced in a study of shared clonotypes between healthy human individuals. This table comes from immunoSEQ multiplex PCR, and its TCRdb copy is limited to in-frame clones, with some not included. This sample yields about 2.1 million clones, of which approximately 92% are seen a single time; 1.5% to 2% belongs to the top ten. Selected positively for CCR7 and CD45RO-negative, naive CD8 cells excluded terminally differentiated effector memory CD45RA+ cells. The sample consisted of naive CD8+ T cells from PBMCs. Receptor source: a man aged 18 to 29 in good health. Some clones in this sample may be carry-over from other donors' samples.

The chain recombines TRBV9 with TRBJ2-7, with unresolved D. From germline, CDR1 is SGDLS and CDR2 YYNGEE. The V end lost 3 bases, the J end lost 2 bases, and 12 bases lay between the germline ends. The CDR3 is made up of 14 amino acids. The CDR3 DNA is TGTGCCAGCAGCGCCACGGAGCTGGCCTACGAGCAGTACTTC. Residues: CASSATELAYEQYF.

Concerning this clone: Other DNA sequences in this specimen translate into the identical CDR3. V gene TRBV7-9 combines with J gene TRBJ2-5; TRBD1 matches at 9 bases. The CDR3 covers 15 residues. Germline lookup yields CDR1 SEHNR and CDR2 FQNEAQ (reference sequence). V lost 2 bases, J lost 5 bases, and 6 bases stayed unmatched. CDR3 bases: TGTGCCAGCAGCTTACGGACAGGGGCTAGGGAGACCCAGTACTTC. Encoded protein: CASSLRTGARETQYF.

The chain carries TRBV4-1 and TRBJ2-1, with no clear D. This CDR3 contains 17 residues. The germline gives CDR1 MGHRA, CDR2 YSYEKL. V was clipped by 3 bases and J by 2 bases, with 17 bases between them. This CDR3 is CASSHRRGRETYNEQFF. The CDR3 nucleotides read TGCGCCAGCAGCCACAGGAGAGGCCGAGAGACCTACAATGAGCAGTTCTTC.